In this sample, the clone carrying this TCR beta chain is medium-sized. Its specificity is not known. CDR1 SGHRS and CDR2 YFSETQ come from the germline V gene. The CDR3 runs to 12 residues. Trimming shortened V by 1 base and J by 6 bases, and 8 bases separated the two germline ends. This specimen belongs to a study of OX40 agonist ivuxolimab in advanced cancers. Study at large: All patients had ivuxolimab intravenously every 2 weeks at 0.01 to 10 mg/kg. Having had anti-PD-1, anti-PD-L1 or anti-CTLA-4 therapy before was allowed, and approximately 40% had some. The study's findings and limits: Partial responders at 0.1-3.0 mg/kg showed near-lowest clonal expansion. Clonal expansion was seen in CD4+ and CD8+ blood T cells by week 6 at 0.1 to 3.0 mg/kg.

Measured with immunoSEQ multiplex PCR; TCRdb has only the in-frame clones, and not every one. Among 75,000 or so clones, almost 85% were seen once, and the ten largest hold approximately 7.2%. This clonotype originated in an adult with an advanced solid tumor such as melanoma, head and neck, liver or kidney cancer. The chain employs TRBV5-1 and TRBJ2-7; D may be TRBD1 (5 bases). Sequencing was performed on CD4+ or CD8+ T cells sorted from blood, taken in a trial of the OX40 agonist ivuxolimab. The CDR3 bases are TGCGCCAGCAGCTTGACAGGTGGCGAGCAGTACTTC. Amino acids: CASSLTGGEQYF.